Listed below are T cell receptor beta chains from one sample, sequenced in a study of CD8 T cells in Susac syndrome. TCRdb fed the immunoSEQ multiplex PCR reads into MiXCR, producing one record per CDR3 protein. Here the sample spans fewer than 200,000 distinct CDR3 sequences, over 85% being singletons. Sequenced sample: CD4+ T cells from PBMCs. Receptor source: a human donor in good health. Each CDR3 is given with its conserved first and last residue. A D gene is named only where the DNA matches it firmly. Not every row has a clone size; where given, it reads once, few, many or a size class.

D	V	J	size	CDR3	DNA
.	TRBV28	TRBJ1-4	.	CASSLAGNTVVEKLFF	TGTGCCAGCAGTCTCGCTGGAAATACGGTGGTCGAAAAACTGTTTTTT
.	TRBV15	TRBJ2-7	.	CATSRDRTYEQYF	TGTGCCACCAGCAGAGACAGAACCTACGAGCAGTACTTC
.	TRBV5-4	TRBJ1-2	.	CASSLRGPNYGYTF	TGTGCCAGCAGCCTGCGGGGGCCTAACTATGGCTACACCTTC
TRBD2	TRBV6-5	TRBJ2-1	.	CASSYLGLADEQFF	TGTGCCAGCAGCTACCTCGGACTAGCCGATGAGCAGTTCTTC
.	TRBV6-4	TRBJ1-5	.	CATDVGAQHF	TGTGCCACGGACGTGGGGGCCCAGCATTTT
TRBD2	TRBV20-1	TRBJ2-7	.	CSARRLAGVSEQYF	TGCAGTGCCCGCCGACTAGCGGGAGTTAGCGAGCAGTACTTC
TRBD1	TRBV29-1	TRBJ1-5	once	CSVRDRGNQPQHF	TGCAGCGTTCGAGACAGGGGCAATCAGCCCCAGCATTTT
.	TRBV20-1	TRBJ2-1	.	CSAAEGVREQFF	TGCAGTGCCGCCGAGGGAGTTCGTGAGCAGTTCTTC
TRBD1	TRBV3-1	TRBJ1-1	.	CASSIIRDRASNTEAFF	TGTGCCAGCAGCATTATTCGGGACAGGGCGTCGAACACTGAAGCTTTCTTT
.	TRBV14	TRBJ2-2	.	CASSQGVASNTGELFF	TGTGCCAGCAGCCAAGGAGTAGCGTCGAACACCGGGGAGCTGTTTTTT
.	TRBV19	TRBJ2-1	.	CASSASYNEQFF	TGTGCCAGTAGTGCCTCCTACAATGAGCAGTTCTTC
TRBD1	TRBV20-1	TRBJ1-1	once	CSAIQGGKNTEAFF	TGCAGTGCTATTCAGGGGGGAAAGAACACTGAAGCTTTCTTT
.	TRBV29-1	TRBJ2-3	.	CSVGGDDTQYF	TGCAGCGTTGGGGGGGACGATACGCAGTATTTT
.	TRBV7-9	TRBJ2-2	.	CASSLGGASGELFF	TGTGCCAGCAGCTTAGGGGGAGCCTCCGGGGAGCTGTTTTTT
.	TRBV20-1	TRBJ2-7	.	CSASSGVVYEQYF	TGCAGTGCTAGCTCAGGGGTAGTCTACGAGCAGTACTTC
.	TRBV6-1	TRBJ2-1	.	CASSPSFAKKKYNEQFF	TGTGCCAGCAGTCCCTCATTCGCGAAAAAAAAATACAATGAGCAGTTCTTC
.	TRBV29-1	TRBJ2-1	.	CSVGRDDNEQFF	TGCAGCGTGGGTAGGGACGACAATGAGCAGTTCTTC
.	TRBV28	TRBJ2-1	.	CASRLEHEQFF	TGTGCCAGCAGGTTAGAACATGAGCAGTTCTTC